The source of this TCR beta chain is a study of blood T cell repertoires in COVID-19. The CDR3 extends over 17 amino acids. V dropped 2 bases and J dropped 7; count of bases not matched to a gene: 9. Looked up from germline, CDR1 is SGHKS and CDR2 is YYEKEE (reference sequence). Data came from immunoSEQ multiplex PCR; TCRdb stores just in-frame clones and leaves some out. The table includes about 300,000 clones, 70% to 90% detected once. This sequence originates from a man aged 30 to 45 who had recovered from COVID-19. The chain is built from TRBV5-5 and TRBJ2-2; 12 bases are shared with TRBD1. Material for sequencing was PBMCs or T cells enriched from blood (not recorded which). DNA for the CDR3: TGTGCCAGCAGCTTTGAGCCGGGACAGGGGGCTTTCGGGGAGCTGTTTTTT. Its protein product is CASSFEPGQGAFGELFF. The variable domain in full, completed from reference TRBV5-5 and TRBJ2-2, reads DAGVTQSPTHLIKTRGQQVTLRCSPISGHKSVSWYQQVLGQGPQFIFQYYEKEERGRGNFPDRFSARQFPNYSSELNVNALLLGDSALYLCASSFEPGQGAFGELFFGEGSRLTVL.